Reported below is one T cell receptor (beta chain). The antigen remains unidentified. The source of the sample is a study of naive and memory T cell subsets. Study-level findings and limits: In CD4 and CD8 cells, diversity dropped from naive through EMRA.

CD8 T cells were positively selected from what remained after CD4 positive selection. Both TRBC1 and TRBC2 were covered by a beta constant-region primer of two equimolar oligonucleotides. TCRdb reanalysed the UMI-ligation and nested PCR reads using MiXCR and keeps one entry per CDR3 protein. The sample carries some 85,000 distinct CDR3 sequences, under 15% recorded once. Germline-derived CDR1 and CDR2 are SGHTA and FQGNSA. V was clipped by 3 bases and J by 7 bases; unmatched bases: 6. This CDR3 spans 14 amino acids. V gene TRBV7-2 combines with J gene TRBJ1-5; 7 positions agree with TRBD1. The clonotype originates from a human donor in good health. Sequenced: central memory CD4+ T cells from blood. The CDR3 sequence: CASSFKTGEQPQHF. CDR3 DNA sequence: TGTGCCAGCAGCTTTAAAACAGGGGAGCAGCCCCAGCATTTT.